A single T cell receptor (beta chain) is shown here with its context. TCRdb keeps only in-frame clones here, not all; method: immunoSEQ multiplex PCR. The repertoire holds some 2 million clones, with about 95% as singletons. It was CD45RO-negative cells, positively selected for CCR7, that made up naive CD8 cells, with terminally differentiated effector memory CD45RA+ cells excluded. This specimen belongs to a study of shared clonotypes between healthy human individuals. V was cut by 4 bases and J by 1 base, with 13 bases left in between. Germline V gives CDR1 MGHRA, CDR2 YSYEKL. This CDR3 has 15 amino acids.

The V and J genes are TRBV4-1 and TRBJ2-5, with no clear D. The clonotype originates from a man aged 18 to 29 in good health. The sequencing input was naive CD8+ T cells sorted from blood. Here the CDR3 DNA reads TGCGCCAGCAGCCCCGGAGACGTGTTCCAAGAGACCCAGTACTTC. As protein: CASSPGDVFQETQYF.